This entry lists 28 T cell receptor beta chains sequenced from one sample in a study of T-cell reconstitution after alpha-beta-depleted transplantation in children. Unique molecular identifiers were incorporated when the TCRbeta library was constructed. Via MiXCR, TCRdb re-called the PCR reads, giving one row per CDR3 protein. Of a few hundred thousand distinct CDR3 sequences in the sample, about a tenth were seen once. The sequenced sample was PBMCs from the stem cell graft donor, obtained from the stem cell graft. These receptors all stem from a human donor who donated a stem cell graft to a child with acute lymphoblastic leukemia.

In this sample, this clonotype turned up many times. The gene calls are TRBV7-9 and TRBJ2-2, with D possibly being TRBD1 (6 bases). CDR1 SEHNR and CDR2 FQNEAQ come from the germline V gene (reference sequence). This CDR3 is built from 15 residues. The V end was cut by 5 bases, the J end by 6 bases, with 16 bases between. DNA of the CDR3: TGTGCCAGCAGCCAGAGGCCAAGGGGGTCCGGGGAGCTGTTTTTT. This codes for CASSQRPRGSGELFF.

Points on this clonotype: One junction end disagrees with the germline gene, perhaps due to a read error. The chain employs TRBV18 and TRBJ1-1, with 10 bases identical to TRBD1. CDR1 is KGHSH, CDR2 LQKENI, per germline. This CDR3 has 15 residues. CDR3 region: CVSSLLRDRGTEAFF. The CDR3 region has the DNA TGTGTCAGCTCACTCCTACGGGACAGGGGCACTGAAGCTTTCTTT.

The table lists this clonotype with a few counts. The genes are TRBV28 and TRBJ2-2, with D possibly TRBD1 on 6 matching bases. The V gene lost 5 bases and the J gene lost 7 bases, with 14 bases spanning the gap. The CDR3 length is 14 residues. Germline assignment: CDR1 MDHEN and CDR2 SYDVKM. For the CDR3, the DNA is TGTGCCAGCAGTCCCCTACAGGGTGTCGGGGAGCTGTTTTTT. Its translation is CASSPLQGVGELFF.

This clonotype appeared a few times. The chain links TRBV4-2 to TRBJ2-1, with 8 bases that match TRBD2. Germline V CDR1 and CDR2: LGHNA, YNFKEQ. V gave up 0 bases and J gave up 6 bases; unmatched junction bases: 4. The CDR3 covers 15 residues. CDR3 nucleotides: TGTGCCAGCAGCCAAGAGAGCGGGAGCGTCAATGAGCAGTTCTTC. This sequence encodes CASSQESGSVNEQFF.

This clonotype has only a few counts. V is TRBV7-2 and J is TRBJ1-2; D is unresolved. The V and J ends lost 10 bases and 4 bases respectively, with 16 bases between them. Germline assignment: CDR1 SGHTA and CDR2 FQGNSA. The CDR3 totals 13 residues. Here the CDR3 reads CATAWNSFYGYTF. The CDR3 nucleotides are TGTGCCACCGCTTGGAACTCTTTCTATGGCTACACCTTC. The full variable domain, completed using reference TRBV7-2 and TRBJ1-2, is GAGVSQSPSNKVTEKGKDVELRCDPISGHTALYWYRQSLGQGLEFLIYFQGNSAPDKSGLPSDRFSAERTGGSVSTLTIQRTQQEDSAVYLCATAWNSFYGYTFGSGTRLTVV.

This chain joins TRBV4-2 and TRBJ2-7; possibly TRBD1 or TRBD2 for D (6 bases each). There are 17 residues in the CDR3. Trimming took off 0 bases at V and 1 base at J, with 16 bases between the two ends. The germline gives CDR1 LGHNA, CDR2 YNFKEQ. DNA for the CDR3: TGTGCCAGCAGCCAAGAAGGGGGTGGTGGGGGGTCCTACGAGCAGTACTTC. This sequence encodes CASSQEGGGGGSYEQYF.

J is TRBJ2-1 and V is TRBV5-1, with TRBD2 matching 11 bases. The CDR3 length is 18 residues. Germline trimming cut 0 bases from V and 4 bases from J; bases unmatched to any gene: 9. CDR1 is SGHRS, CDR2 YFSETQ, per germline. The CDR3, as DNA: TGCGCCAGCAGCTTGGCCTCAACTAGCGGGAGTTCTTACAATGAGCAGTTCTTC. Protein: CASSLASTSGSSYNEQFF.

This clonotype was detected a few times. CDR3 bases: TGTGCCATCAGTGATCCAATTGCTAGCGGGAGTGACGAGCAGTACTTC. Encoded protein: CAISDPIASGSDEQYF. This rearrangement joins TRBV10-3 to TRBJ2-7, with 10 nucleotides matching TRBD2. Looked up from germline, CDR1 is ENHRY and CDR2 is SYGVKD. J was trimmed by 5 bases and V by 3 bases; bases with no gene match: 10. The CDR3 covers 16 residues.

CDR3 coding DNA: TGTGCCAGTAGTCAGCCTTGGGGGAGGAACACTGAAGCTTTCTTT. Its protein is CASSQPWGRNTEAFF. This chain links TRBV19 with TRBJ1-1; possible D gene TRBD1, 5 bases. Germline V gives CDR1 LNHDA, CDR2 SQIVND (reference sequence). The CDR3 sequence is 15 residues long. V lost 5 bases to trimming and J lost 1 base, with 14 bases between them.

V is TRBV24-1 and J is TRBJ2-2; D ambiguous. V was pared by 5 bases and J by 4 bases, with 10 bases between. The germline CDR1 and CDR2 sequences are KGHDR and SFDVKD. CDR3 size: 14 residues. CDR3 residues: CATSGNTPTGELFF. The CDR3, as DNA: TGTGCCACCAGTGGTAATACCCCCACCGGGGAGCTGTTTTTT.

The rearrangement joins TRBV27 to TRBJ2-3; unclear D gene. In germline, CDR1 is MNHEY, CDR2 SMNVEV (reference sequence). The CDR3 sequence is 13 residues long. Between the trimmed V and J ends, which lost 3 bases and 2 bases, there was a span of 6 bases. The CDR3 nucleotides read TGTGCCAGCAGTTTTGTGGACACAGATACGCAGTATTTT. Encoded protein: CASSFVDTDTQYF.

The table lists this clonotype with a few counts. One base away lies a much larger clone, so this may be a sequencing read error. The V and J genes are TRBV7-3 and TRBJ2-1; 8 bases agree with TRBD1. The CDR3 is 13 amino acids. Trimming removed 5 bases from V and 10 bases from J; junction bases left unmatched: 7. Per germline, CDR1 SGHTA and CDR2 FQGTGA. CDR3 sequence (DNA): TGTGCCAGCAGCCCGGGACAGGCCTACGAGCAGTTCTTC. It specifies CASSPGQAYEQFF.

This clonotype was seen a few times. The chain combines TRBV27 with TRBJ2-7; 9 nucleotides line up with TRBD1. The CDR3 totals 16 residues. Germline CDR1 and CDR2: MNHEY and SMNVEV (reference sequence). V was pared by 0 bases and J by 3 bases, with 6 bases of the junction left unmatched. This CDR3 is CASSLSLRGQGYEQYF. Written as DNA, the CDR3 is TGTGCCAGCAGTTTATCCCTTCGGGGACAGGGCTACGAGCAGTACTTC.

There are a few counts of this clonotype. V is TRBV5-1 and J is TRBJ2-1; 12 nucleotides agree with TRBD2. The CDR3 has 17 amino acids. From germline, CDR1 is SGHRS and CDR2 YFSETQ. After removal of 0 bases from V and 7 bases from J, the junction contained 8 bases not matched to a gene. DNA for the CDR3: TGCGCCAGCAGCTTGGAGCTAGCGGGAGGGCCGAGTAATGAGCAGTTCTTC. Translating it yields CASSLELAGGPSNEQFF. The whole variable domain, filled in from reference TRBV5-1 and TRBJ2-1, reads KAGVTQTPRYLIKTRGQQVTLSCSPISGHRSVSWYQQTPGQGLQFLFEYFSETQRNKGNFPGRFSGRQFSNSRSEMNVSTLELGDSALYLCASSLELAGGPSNEQFFGPGTRLTVL.

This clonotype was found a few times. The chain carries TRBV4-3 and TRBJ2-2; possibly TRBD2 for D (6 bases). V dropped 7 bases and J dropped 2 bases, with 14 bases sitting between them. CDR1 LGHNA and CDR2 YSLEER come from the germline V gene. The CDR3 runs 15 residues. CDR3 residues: CASTPGLSNTGELFF. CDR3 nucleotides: TGCGCCAGCACCCCGGGACTGTCCAACACCGGGGAGCTGTTTTTT.

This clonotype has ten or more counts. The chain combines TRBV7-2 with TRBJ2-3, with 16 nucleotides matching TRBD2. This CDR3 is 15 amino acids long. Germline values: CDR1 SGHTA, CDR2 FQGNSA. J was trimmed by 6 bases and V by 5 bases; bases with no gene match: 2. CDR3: CASSGGLAGGDTQYF. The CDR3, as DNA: TGTGCCAGCAGCGGGGGACTAGCGGGAGGGGATACGCAGTATTTT.

Here the CDR3 reads CSAPKRTSGSTNEQFF. The CDR3 nucleotides read TGCAGTGCTCCTAAACGGACTAGCGGGAGTACCAATGAGCAGTTCTTC. The gene calls are TRBV20-1 and TRBJ2-1; 13 nucleotides match TRBD2. The CDR3 contains 16 residues. J lost 6 bases, V lost 5 bases, and 10 bases had no gene match. Germline V gene lookup returns CDR1 DFQATT and CDR2 SNEGSKA (reference sequence).

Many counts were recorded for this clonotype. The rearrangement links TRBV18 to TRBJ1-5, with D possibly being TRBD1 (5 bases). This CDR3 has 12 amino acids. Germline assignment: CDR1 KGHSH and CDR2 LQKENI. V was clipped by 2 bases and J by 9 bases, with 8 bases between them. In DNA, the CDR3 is TGTGCCAGCTCACCAGACAGTGCGCCCCAGCATTTT. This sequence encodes CASSPDSAPQHF.

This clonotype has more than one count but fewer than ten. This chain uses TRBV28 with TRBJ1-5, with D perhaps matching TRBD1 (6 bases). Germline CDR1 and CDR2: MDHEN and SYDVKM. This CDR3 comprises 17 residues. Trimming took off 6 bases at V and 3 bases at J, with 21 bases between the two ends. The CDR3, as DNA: TGTGCCAGCAGCACACAGGGTCCCATATTTCTCAATCAGCCCCAGCATTTT. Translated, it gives CASSTQGPIFLNQPQHF.

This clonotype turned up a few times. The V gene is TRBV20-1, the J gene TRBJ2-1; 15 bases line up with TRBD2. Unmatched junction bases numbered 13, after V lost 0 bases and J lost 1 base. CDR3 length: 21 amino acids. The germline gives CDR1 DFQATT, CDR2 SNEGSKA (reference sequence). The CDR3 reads CSARDRAGLAGGTRSYNEQFF. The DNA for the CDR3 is TGCAGTGCTAGAGATCGAGCGGGACTAGCGGGAGGTACTCGGTCCTACAATGAGCAGTTCTTC.

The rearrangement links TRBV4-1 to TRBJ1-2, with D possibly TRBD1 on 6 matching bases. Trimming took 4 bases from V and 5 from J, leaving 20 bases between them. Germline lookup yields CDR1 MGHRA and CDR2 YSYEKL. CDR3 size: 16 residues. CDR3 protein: CASSPEWTVSQYGYTF. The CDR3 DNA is TGCGCCAGCAGCCCCGAATGGACAGTGTCTCAGTATGGCTACACCTTC.

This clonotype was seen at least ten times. CDR3 bases: TGTGCCAGCAGCCAAGGAATCGGGCGGGGCACAGATACGCAGTATTTT. Translation gives CASSQGIGRGTDTQYF. V gene TRBV4-2 combines with J gene TRBJ2-3; possibly TRBD2 for D (5 bases). Germline assignment: CDR1 LGHNA and CDR2 YNFKEQ. Trimming cost V 1 base and J 1 base, with 12 bases left between them. The CDR3 covers 16 residues.

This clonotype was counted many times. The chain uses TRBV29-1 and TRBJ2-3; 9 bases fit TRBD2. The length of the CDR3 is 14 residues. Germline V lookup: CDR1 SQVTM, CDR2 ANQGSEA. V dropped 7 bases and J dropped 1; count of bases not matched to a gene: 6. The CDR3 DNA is TGCAGCGACATTAGCGGGGGCCGCACAGATACGCAGTATTTT. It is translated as CSDISGGRTDTQYF.

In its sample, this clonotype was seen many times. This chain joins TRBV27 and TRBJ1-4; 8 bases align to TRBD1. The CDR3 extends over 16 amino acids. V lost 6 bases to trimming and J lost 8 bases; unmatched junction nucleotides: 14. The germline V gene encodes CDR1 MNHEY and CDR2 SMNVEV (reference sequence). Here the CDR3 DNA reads TGTGCCAGCAGAACCCAGGGGGCAGGTCCGGGGGAAAAACTGTTTTTT. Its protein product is CASRTQGAGPGEKLFF.

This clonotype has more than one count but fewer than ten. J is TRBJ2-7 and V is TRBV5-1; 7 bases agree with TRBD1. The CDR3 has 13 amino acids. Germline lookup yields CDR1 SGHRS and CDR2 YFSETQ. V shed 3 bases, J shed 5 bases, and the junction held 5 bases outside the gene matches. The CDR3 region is CASSSDRVDEQYF. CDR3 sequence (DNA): TGCGCCAGCAGCTCCGACAGGGTCGACGAGCAGTACTTC.

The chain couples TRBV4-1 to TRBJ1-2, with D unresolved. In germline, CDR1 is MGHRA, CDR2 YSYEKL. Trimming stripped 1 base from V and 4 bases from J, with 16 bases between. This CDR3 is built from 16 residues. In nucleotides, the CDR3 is TGCGCCAGCAGCCAAGGGGCACAGCATTTCCTCTATGGCTACACCTTC. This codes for CASSQGAQHFLYGYTF.

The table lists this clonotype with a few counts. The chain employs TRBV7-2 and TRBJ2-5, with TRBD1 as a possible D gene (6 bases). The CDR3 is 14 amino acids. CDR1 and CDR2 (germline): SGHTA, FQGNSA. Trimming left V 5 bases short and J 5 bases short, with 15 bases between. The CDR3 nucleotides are TGTGCCAGCAGCGCTACAGGGTCGGGGGAGACCCAGTACTTC. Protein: CASSATGSGETQYF.

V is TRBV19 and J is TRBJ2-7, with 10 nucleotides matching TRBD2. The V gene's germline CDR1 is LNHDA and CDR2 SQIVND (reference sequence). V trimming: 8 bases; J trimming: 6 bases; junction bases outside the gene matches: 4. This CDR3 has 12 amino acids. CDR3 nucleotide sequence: TGTGCCAGTTTAGCGGGAGGCGGCGAGCAGTACTTC. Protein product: CASLAGGGEQYF.